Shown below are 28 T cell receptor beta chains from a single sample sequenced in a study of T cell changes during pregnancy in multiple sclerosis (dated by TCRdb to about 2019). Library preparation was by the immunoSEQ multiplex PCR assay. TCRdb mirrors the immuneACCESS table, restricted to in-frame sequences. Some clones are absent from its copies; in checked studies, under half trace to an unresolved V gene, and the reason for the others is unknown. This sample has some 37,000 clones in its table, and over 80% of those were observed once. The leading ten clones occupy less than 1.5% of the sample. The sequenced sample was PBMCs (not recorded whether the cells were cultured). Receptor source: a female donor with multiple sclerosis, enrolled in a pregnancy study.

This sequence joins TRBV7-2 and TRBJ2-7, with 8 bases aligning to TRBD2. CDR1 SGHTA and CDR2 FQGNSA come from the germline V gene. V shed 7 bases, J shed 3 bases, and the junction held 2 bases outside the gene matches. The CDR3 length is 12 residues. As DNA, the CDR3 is TGTGCCAGCACCAGCGGGAGCTACGAGCAGTACTTC. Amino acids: CASTSGSYEQYF.

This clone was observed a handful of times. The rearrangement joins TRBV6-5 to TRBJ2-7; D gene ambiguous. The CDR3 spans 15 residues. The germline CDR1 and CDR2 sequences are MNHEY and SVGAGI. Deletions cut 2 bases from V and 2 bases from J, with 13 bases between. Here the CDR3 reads CASSYGRKHPYEQYF. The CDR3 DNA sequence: TGTGCCAGCAGTTACGGGCGGAAACATCCCTACGAGCAGTACTTC.

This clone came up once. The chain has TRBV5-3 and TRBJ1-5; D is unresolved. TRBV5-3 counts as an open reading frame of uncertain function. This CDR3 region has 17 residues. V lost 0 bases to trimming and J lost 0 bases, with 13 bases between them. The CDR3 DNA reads TGTGCCAGAAGCTTGGTTTCGACGGATTATAGCAATCAGCCCCAGCATTTT. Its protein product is CARSLVSTDYSNQPQHF.

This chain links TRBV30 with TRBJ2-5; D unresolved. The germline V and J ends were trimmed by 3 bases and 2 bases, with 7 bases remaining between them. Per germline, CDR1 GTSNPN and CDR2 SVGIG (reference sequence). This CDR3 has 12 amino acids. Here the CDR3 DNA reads TGTGCCTGGAGCCCAGATCAAGAGACCCAGTACTTC. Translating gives CAWSPDQETQYF.

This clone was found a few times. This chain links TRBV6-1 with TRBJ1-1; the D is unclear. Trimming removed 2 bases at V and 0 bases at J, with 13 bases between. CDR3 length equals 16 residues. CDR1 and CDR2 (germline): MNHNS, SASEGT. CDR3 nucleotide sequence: TGTGCCAGCAGTGAACGGCGGGCTTGGATGAACACTGAAGCTTTCTTT. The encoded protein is CASSERRAWMNTEAFF.

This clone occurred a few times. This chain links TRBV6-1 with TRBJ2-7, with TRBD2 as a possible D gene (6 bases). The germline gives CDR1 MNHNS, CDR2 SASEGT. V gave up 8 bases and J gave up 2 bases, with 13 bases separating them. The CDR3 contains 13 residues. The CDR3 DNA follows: TGTGCCAGCGATGGGAGGCCCGCCTACGAGCAGTACTTC. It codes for CASDGRPAYEQYF.

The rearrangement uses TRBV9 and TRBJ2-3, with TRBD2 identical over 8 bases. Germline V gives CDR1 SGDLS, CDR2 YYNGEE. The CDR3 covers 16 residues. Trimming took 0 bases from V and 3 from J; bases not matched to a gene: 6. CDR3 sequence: CASSVGRREDTDTQYF. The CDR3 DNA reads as TGTGCCAGCAGCGTAGGAAGGCGGGAGGATACAGATACGCAGTATTTT.

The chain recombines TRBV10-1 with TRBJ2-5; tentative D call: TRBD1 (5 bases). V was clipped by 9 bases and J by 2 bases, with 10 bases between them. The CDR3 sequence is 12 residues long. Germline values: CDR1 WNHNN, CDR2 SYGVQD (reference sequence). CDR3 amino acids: CARDSTQETQYF. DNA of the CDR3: TGCGCCAGAGACAGTACTCAAGAGACCCAGTACTTC.

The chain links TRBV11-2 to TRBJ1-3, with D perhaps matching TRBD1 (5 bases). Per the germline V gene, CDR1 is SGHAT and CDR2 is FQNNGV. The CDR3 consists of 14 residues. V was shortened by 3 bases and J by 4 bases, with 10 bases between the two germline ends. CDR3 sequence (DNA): TGTGCCAGCAGCTTTGGGGCAGGGGGAAACACCATATATTTT. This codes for CASSFGAGGNTIYF.

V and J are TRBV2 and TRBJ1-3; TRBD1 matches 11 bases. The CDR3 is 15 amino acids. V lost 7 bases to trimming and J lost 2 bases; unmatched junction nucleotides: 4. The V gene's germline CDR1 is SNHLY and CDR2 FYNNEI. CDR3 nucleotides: TGTGCCAGCAACCTGGACAGGGGGCCTGGAAACACCATATATTTT. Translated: CASNLDRGPGNTIYF.

The DNA of the CDR3 is TGCGCCAGCAGCCAAGCAGGGCCTCCCTACAATGAGCAGTTCTTC. It translates to CASSQAGPPYNEQFF. This chain uses TRBV4-1 with TRBJ2-1; D may be TRBD1 (5 bases). This CDR3 has 15 amino acids. CDR1 and CDR2 from the germline V gene are MGHRA and YSYEKL. V was pared by 1 base and J by 2 bases, with 9 bases between.

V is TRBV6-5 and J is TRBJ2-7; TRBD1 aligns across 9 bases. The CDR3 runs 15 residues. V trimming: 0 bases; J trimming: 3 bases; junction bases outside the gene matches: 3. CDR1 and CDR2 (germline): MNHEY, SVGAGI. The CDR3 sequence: CASSYSQGQGYEQYF. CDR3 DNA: TGTGCCAGCAGTTACTCGCAGGGACAGGGCTACGAGCAGTACTTC.

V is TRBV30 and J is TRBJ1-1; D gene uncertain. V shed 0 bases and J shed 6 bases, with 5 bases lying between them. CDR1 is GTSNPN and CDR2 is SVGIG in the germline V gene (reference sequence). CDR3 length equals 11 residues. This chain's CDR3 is CAWSVGPEAFF. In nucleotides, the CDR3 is TGTGCCTGGAGTGTAGGCCCTGAAGCTTTCTTT.

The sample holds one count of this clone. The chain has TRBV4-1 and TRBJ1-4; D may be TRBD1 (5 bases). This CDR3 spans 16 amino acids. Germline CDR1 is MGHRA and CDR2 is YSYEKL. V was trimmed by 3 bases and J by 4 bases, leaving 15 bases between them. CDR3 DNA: TGCGCCAGCAGCCAGGTTGGACACCTCATTAATGAAAAACTGTTTTTT. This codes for CASSQVGHLINEKLFF.

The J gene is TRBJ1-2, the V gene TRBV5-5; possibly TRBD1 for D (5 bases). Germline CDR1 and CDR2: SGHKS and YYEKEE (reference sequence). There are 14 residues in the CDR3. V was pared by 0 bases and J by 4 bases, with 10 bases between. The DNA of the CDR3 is TGTGCCAGCAGCTTGGGAGGGGCTGGCTATGGCTACACCTTC. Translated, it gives CASSLGGAGYGYTF.

The CDR3 nucleotides are TGTGCCTGGAGTACTAGCGGGATATACAATGAGCAGTTCTTC. This encodes CAWSTSGIYNEQFF. The chain employs TRBV30 and TRBJ2-1; 10 bases align to TRBD2. The CDR3 loop spans 14 amino acids. The V gene end was trimmed by 2 bases and the J gene end by 4 bases; junction bases not matched to a gene: 2. From germline, CDR1 is GTSNPN and CDR2 SVGIG (reference sequence).

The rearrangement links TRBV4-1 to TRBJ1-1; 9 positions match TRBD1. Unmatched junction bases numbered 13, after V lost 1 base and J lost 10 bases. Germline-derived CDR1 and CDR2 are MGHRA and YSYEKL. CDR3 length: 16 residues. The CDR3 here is CASSQGIRDRVVRAFF. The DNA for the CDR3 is TGCGCCAGCAGCCAAGGGATTCGGGACAGGGTTGTACGAGCTTTCTTT.

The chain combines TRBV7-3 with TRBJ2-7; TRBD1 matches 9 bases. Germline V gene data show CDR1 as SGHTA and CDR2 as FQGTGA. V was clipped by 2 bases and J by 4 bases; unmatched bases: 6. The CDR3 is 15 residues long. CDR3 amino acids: CASSLVGTGIYEQYF. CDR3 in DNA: TGTGCCAGCAGCTTAGTGGGGACAGGGATATACGAGCAGTACTTC.

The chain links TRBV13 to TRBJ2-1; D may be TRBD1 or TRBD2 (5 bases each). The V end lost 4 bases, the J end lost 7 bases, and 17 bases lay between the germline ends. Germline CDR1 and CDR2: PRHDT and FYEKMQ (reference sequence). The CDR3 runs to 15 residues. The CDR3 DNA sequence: TGTGCCAGCAGCTCTTCCGGGACGAAGTTAAATGAGCAGTTCTTC. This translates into CASSSSGTKLNEQFF.

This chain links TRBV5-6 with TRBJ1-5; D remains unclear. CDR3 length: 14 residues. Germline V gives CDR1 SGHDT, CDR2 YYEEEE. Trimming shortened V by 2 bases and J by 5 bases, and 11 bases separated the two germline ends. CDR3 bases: TGTGCCAGCAGCTTCGGAAGTGATTATCAGCCCCAGCATTTT. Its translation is CASSFGSDYQPQHF.

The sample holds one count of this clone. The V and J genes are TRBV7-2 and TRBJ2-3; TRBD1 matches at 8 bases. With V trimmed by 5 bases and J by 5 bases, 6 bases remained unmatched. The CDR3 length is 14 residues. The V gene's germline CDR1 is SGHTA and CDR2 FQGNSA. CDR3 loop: CASSQGQGLDTQYF. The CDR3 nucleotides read TGTGCCAGCAGCCAAGGACAGGGACTAGATACGCAGTATTTT.

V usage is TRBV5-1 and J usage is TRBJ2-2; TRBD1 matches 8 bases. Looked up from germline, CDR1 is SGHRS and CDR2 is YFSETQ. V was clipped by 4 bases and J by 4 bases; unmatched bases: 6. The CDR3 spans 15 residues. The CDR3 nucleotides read TGCGCCAGCAGCCCCGGACAGGGAGGCACCGGGGAGCTGTTTTTT. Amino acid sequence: CASSPGQGGTGELFF.

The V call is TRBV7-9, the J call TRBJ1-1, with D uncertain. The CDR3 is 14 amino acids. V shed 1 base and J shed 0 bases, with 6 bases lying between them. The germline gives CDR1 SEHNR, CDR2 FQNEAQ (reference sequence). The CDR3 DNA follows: TGTGCCAGCAGCTTAGAATCGGTGAACACTGAAGCTTTCTTT. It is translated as CASSLESVNTEAFF.

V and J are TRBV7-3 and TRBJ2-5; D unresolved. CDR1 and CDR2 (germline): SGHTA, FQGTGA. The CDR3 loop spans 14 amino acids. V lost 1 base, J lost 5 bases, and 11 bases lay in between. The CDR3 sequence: CASSLRGRSETQYF. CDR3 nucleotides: TGTGCCAGCAGCTTAAGAGGTCGATCGGAGACCCAGTACTTC.

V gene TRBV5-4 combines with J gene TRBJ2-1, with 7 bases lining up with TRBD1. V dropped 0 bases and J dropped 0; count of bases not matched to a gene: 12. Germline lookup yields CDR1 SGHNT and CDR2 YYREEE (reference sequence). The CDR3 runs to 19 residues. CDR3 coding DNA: TGTGCCAGCAGCTTGGCAGGGGGATGGGGATCAGGCTCCTACAATGAGCAGTTCTTC. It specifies CASSLAGGWGSGSYNEQFF.

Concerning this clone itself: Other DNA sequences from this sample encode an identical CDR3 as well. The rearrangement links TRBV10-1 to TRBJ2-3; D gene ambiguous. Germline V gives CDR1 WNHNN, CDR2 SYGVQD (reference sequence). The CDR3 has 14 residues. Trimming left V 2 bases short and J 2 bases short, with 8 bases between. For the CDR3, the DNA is TGCGCCAGCAGTGAGAGAGGATCCACAGATACGCAGTATTTT. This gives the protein CASSERGSTDTQYF.

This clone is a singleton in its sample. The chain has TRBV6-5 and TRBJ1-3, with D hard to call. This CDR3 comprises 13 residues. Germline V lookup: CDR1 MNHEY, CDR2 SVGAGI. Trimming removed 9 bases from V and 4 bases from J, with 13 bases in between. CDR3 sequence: CASYQATGNTIYF. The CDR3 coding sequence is TGTGCCAGTTACCAGGCGACCGGAAACACCATATATTTT.

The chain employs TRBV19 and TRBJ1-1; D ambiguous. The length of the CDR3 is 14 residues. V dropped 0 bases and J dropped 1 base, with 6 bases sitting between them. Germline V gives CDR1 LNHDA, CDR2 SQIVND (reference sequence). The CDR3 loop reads CASSIDRGNTEAFF. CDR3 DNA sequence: TGTGCCAGTAGTATAGATCGGGGGAACACTGAAGCTTTCTTT.